This record covers a single T cell receptor (beta chain). The sample comes from a study of blood T cell repertoires in COVID-19. Produced via immunoSEQ multiplex PCR; TCRdb's table is partial and in-frame only. The profile shows fewer than 250,000 clones, around 80% of them singletons. V lost 4 bases, J lost 3 bases, and 3 bases lay in between. Germline-derived CDR1 and CDR2 are GTSNPN and SVGIG (reference sequence). The CDR3 contains 11 residues. Sample: peripheral blood. The chain combines TRBV30 with TRBJ2-2; D is ambiguous. The source is a woman at least 80 years old with COVID-19, enrolled during active disease. The DNA of the CDR3 is TGTGCCTGGACAGACACCGGGGAGCTGTTTTTT. The encoded protein is CAWTDTGELFF.